Sequencing of this TCR beta chain was carried out in a study of blood T cell repertoires in COVID-19. This clone was recorded only once. Followed longitudinally, the Seattle patients had been enrolled during active infection. This CDR3 has 16 amino acids. Unmatched junction bases numbered 8, after V lost 6 bases and J lost 1 base. Per germline, CDR1 SGHNT and CDR2 YENEEA. As handled by the study authors: Using reference gene primer amplification, nucleated cell counts were estimated. TCRdb keeps only in-frame clones here, not all; method: immunoSEQ multiplex PCR. V and J calls and clone size are given by that table; D and trimming were obtained from the DNA. The table includes roughly 200,000 clones, about 88% detected once.

Sequences were obtained from peripheral blood. The V call is TRBV11-3, the J call TRBJ2-2, with 7 bases that match TRBD1. This receptor was identified in a woman aged 45-60 years with COVID-19, enrolled during active disease. The CDR3 DNA sequence: TGTGCCAGCAGGCACAGGGGACCAGTGAACACCGGGGAGCTGTTTTTT. It codes for CASRHRGPVNTGELFF.